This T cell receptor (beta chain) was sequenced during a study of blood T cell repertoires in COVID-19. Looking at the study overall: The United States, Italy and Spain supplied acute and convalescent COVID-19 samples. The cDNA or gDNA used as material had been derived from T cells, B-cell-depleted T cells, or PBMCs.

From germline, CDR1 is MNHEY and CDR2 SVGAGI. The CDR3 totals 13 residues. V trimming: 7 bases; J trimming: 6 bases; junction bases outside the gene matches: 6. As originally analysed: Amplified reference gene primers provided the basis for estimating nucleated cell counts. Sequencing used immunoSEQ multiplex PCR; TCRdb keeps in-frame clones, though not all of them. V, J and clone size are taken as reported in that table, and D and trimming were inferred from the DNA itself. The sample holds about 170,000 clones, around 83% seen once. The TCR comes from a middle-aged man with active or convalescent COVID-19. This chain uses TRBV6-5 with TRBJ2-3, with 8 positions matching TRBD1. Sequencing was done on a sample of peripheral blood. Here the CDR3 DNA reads TGTGCCAGCAAGGACAGGGTGGTCGATACGCAGTATTTT. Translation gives CASKDRVVDTQYF.